Listed below are T cell receptor beta chains from one sample, sequenced in a study of cytomegalovirus exposure and HLA in healthy donors. Produced via immunoSEQ multiplex PCR; TCRdb's table is partial and in-frame only. The table has about 110,000 clones, 76% seen once. Sequences were obtained from PBMCs. The receptors originated from a man aged 25-45 years in good health and CMV-seropositive. The CDR3 runs from the conserved cysteine through the conserved F or W. The order of the fields is V gene, clone size, J gene, D gene, CDR3 protein, CDR3 DNA. The D gene is left open where the match is weak. The size of a clone is reported for some rows only, either as once, few or many, or as a class for expanded clones.

>TRBV2|NA|TRBJ2-6|NA
CASRLSSGANVLTF
TGTGCCAGCCGACTCAGCTCCGGGGCCAACGTCCTGACTTTC
>TRBV19|NA|TRBJ1-3|NA
CASSPRISPSGNTIYF
TGTGCCAGTAGCCCCCGCATTAGTCCCTCTGGAAACACCATATATTTT
>TRBV2|NA|TRBJ2-2|NA
CASLLGGTGELFF
TGTGCCAGCTTGCTTGGCGGCACCGGGGAGCTGTTTTTT
>TRBV4-3|NA|TRBJ1-6|TRBD1
CASSQGPPGQGGSPLHF
TGCGCCAGCAGCCAAGGGCCCCCGGGACAGGGAGGATCACCCCTCCACTTT
>TRBV6-1|NA|TRBJ1-1|NA
CASSPRTGNTEAFF
TGTGCCAGCAGTCCTAGGACTGGGAACACTGAAGCTTTCTTT
>TRBV10-3|NA|TRBJ1-4|NA
CAISDPRGDEKLFF
TGTGCCATCAGTGATCCCAGGGGCGATGAAAAACTGTTTTTT
>TRBV13|NA|TRBJ1-4|NA
CASSLIGAEKLFF
TGTGCCAGCAGCTTAATAGGAGCGGAAAAACTGTTTTTT
>TRBV9|NA|TRBJ2-3|NA
CASSVSGGGSDTQYF
TGTGCCAGCAGCGTATCAGGGGGAGGTTCAGATACGCAGTATTTT
>TRBV18|NA|TRBJ1-2|TRBD1
CASSPEDRVYGYTF
TGTGCCAGCTCACCGGAGGACAGGGTCTATGGCTACACCTTC
>TRBV28|few|TRBJ1-2|NA
CASSRTGLGGYTF
TGTGCCAGCAGTCGTACAGGGTTGGGGGGCTACACCTTC
>TRBV9|NA|TRBJ2-7|TRBD2
CASSVALAGYEQYF
TGTGCCAGCAGCGTGGCTCTAGCGGGCTACGAGCAGTACTTC
>TRBV9|NA|TRBJ1-2|NA
CASTTDYNYGYTF
TGTGCCAGCACCACGGACTATAACTATGGCTACACCTTC
>TRBV5-4|NA|TRBJ1-1|NA
CASSKTLNTEAFF
TGTGCCAGCAGCAAGACATTGAACACTGAAGCTTTCTTT
>TRBV15|NA|TRBJ2-5|TRBD1
CATSRDRGSETQYF
TGTGCCACCAGCAGAGACAGGGGGTCTGAGACCCAGTACTTC
>TRBV7-9|NA|TRBJ1-4|NA
CASSPRSEDSEEKLFF
TGTGCCAGCAGCCCCAGATCCGAGGACAGCGAAGAAAAACTGTTTTTT
>TRBV29-1|NA|TRBJ1-4|TRBD1
CSATQGSGANEKLFF
TGCAGCGCCACACAGGGGTCAGGCGCTAATGAAAAACTGTTTTTT
>TRBV6-1|NA|TRBJ2-5|NA
CASSEAGAQETQYF
TGTGCCAGCAGTGAAGCGGGGGCCCAAGAGACCCAGTACTTC
>TRBV28|once|TRBJ1-1|NA
CASSWANTEAFF
TGTGCCAGCAGTTGGGCGAACACTGAAGCTTTCTTT
>TRBV27|NA|TRBJ1-2|NA
CASSSGGLLNYGYTF
TGTGCCAGCAGTAGTGGGGGACTTCTTAACTATGGCTACACCTTC
>TRBV5-6|NA|TRBJ2-7|TRBD2
CASSPGGVYEQYF
TGTGCCAGCAGCCCTGGGGGGGTCTACGAGCAGTACTTC
>TRBV29-1|NA|TRBJ2-7|TRBD1
CSVEEGTGSYEQYF
TGCAGCGTTGAGGAAGGGACAGGTTCCTACGAGCAGTACTTC
>TRBV27|NA|TRBJ1-1|NA
CASSLGAQAEAFF
TGTGCCAGCAGTTTAGGGGCCCAGGCTGAAGCTTTCTTT
>TRBV19|NA|TRBJ1-5|NA
CASSITKVQPQHF
TGTGCCAGTAGTATCACTAAGGTTCAGCCCCAGCATTTT
>TRBV5-1|NA|TRBJ2-2|NA
CASSLEPPRDGELFF
TGCGCCAGCAGCTTGGAACCCCCTCGGGACGGGGAGCTGTTTTTT
>TRBV28|once|TRBJ2-3|TRBD2
CASGVGGYTDTQYF
TGTGCCAGTGGGGTCGGGGGGTACACAGATACGCAGTATTTT
>TRBV7-9|NA|TRBJ2-7|TRBD2
CASSLGAGDWEQYF
TGTGCCAGCAGCTTAGGAGCGGGGGATTGGGAGCAGTACTTC
>TRBV6-5|NA|TRBJ1-2|NA
CASSYGNYGGYTF
TGTGCCAGCAGTTACGGAAACTACGGTGGCTACACCTTC
>TRBV6-5|NA|TRBJ2-7|NA
CASSPVWGDDEQYF
TGTGCCAGCTCCCCCGTGTGGGGGGACGACGAGCAGTACTTC
>TRBV30|few|TRBJ1-1|NA
CAWGLMNTEAFF
TGTGCCTGGGGACTGATGAACACTGAAGCTTTCTTT
>TRBV6-6|NA|TRBJ2-5|TRBD1
CASSHLRGLVETQYF
TGTGCCAGCAGTCATCTCAGGGGGCTAGTGGAGACCCAGTACTTC
>TRBV19|few|TRBJ1-2|NA
CASSIEPGSDYGYTF
TGTGCCAGTAGTATAGAGCCGGGGTCGGACTATGGCTACACCTTC